Each of the 9 T cell receptor beta chains below was sequenced from the same sample in a study of shared clonotypes between healthy human individuals. This table comes from immunoSEQ multiplex PCR, and its TCRdb copy is limited to in-frame clones, with some not included. The table records around 580,000 clones, 95% to 98% of them present only once. Terminally differentiated effector memory CD45RA+ cells were excluded from the naive CD8 cells, which were CD45RO-negative and positively selected for CCR7. The sample comprised naive CD8+ T cells sorted from blood. Source of these receptors: a man aged 25 to 40 in good health.

This chain connects TRBV2 to TRBJ2-5; possible D gene TRBD1, 6 bases. CDR1 and CDR2 from the germline V gene are SNHLY and FYNNEI. The V and J ends lost 8 bases and 4 bases respectively, with 14 bases between them. The CDR3 contains 13 residues. CDR3 in DNA: TGTGCCAGCCTCGGGACACAGATAGAGACCCAGTACTTC. Its protein is CASLGTQIETQYF. The whole variable domain, remainder taken from reference TRBV2 and TRBJ2-5, is EPEVTQTPSHQVTQMGQEVILRCVPISNHLYFYWYRQILGQKVEFLVSFYNNEISEKSEIFDDQFSVERPDGSNFTLKIRSTKLEDSAMYFCASLGTQIETQYFGPGTRLLVL.

Remarks on this clone: This specimen includes other DNA sequences encoding the same CDR3. For the CDR3, the DNA is TGTGCCAGCAGCTTAGGTGAGGAAGAGACCCAGTACTTC. Translated: CASSLGEEETQYF. The chain carries TRBV7-9 and TRBJ2-5; D is ambiguous. Trimming took off 1 base at V and 3 bases at J, with 6 bases between the two ends. CDR1 is SEHNR, CDR2 FQNEAQ, per germline (reference sequence). The CDR3 is made up of 13 amino acids.

V usage is TRBV29-1 and J usage is TRBJ2-1; 7 bases are a match to TRBD2. The CDR3 is 13 residues long. The germline V gene has CDR1 SQVTM and CDR2 ANQGSEA. V lost 8 bases to trimming and J lost 7 bases; unmatched junction nucleotides: 11. As DNA, the CDR3 is TGCAGCATTGGGAGGGCCTTGTTGAATGAGCAGTTCTTC. Amino acids: CSIGRALLNEQFF.

V usage is TRBV5-1 and J usage is TRBJ2-1; TRBD2 matches at 12 bases. The germline V gene encodes CDR1 SGHRS and CDR2 YFSETQ. The CDR3 runs 18 residues. V lost 5 bases to trimming and J lost 0 bases; unmatched junction nucleotides: 9. The CDR3 nucleotides read TGCGCCAGCAGACCTGGGACTAGCGGGCTAAGCTCCTACAATGAGCAGTTCTTC. This sequence encodes CASRPGTSGLSSYNEQFF.

In this sample, this clone turned up once. The gene calls are TRBV6-1 and TRBJ2-5; no reliable D call. The CDR3 is made up of 11 amino acids. Trimming cost V 8 bases and J 4 bases, with 8 bases left between them. CDR1 is MNHNS, CDR2 SASEGT, per germline. The chain's CDR3 is CASHPLETQYF. The CDR3 DNA follows: TGTGCCAGCCACCCCTTAGAGACCCAGTACTTC.

The chain couples TRBV11-3 to TRBJ1-5; possibly TRBD1 for D (5 bases). The CDR3 is 16 residues long. The V end lost 2 bases, the J end lost 2 bases, and 13 bases lay between the germline ends. Per germline, CDR1 SGHNT and CDR2 YENEEA. In DNA, the CDR3 is TGTGCCAGCAGCTTATATGGACGGGGCCGCAATCAGCCCCAGCATTTT. Its protein product is CASSLYGRGRNQPQHF.

V usage is TRBV4-3 and J usage is TRBJ2-1; D is unresolved. This CDR3 has 13 residues. V lost 1 base to trimming and J lost 6 bases, with 7 bases between them. The germline CDR1 and CDR2 sequences are LGHNA and YSLEER. DNA of the CDR3: TGCGCCAGCAGCCAAGGGGTAGCCAATGAGCAGTTCTTC. This sequence encodes CASSQGVANEQFF.

A single count supports this clone. Other DNA sequences in this sample translate to the same CDR3. The chain recombines TRBV7-9 with TRBJ2-7; D is perhaps TRBD1 (6 bases). The CDR3 has 13 amino acids. Germline V lookup: CDR1 SEHNR, CDR2 FQNEAQ (reference sequence). Deletions cut 1 base from V and 4 bases from J, with 8 bases between. CDR3 coding DNA: TGTGCCAGCAGCTTAGAGGACAGTTACGAGCAGTACTTC. Translating gives CASSLEDSYEQYF.

This chain connects TRBV4-1 to TRBJ2-1, with D possibly TRBD2 on 5 matching bases. V was cut by 1 base and J by 2 bases, with 9 bases left in between. Per germline, CDR1 MGHRA and CDR2 YSYEKL. The CDR3 covers 15 residues. CDR3 in DNA: TGCGCCAGCAGCCAAGGGGTCGGGGCCTACAATGAGCAGTTCTTC. Protein product: CASSQGVGAYNEQFF.